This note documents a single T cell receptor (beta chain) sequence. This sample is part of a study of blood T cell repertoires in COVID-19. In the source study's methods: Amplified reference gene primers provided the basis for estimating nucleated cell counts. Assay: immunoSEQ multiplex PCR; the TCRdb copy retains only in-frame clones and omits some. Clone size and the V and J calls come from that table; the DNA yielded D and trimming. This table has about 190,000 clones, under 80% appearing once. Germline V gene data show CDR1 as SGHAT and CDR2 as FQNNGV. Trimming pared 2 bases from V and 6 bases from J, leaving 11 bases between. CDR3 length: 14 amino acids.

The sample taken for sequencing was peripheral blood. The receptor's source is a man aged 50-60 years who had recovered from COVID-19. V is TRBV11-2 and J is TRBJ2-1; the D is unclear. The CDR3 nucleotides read TGTGCCAGCAGCTTATCTCTAGTCATCAATGAGCAGTTCTTC. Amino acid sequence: CASSLSLVINEQFF.